The rows below give T cell receptor beta chains drawn from one sample of a study of patients and donors after allogeneic stem cell transplantation. TCRdb called the RT-PCR reads again in MiXCR, with one record for every CDR3 protein. Counted here are some 90,000 distinct CDR3 sequences, about 48% occurring once; the ten biggest clones make up 61%. Sequencing input: blood, either unsorted or a sorted T cell fraction (not recorded which). The receptors here all came from a human donor who was either an allogeneic HSCT recipient or a stem cell or donor lymphocyte infusion donor (not recorded which). It is not recorded whose cells these are; they may come from a transplant donor. Each CDR3 is given with its conserved first and last residue. The D gene is left open where the match is weak. Clone size is stated in some rows and not others, as once, few, many or a class when expanded.

V	J	D	size	CDR3	DNA
TRBV29-1	TRBJ1-1	NA	few	CSVAGLLNTEAFF	TGCAGCGTTGCGGGACTCCTGAACACTGAAGCTTTCTTT
TRBV28	TRBJ1-3	NA	NA	CATNRQSRNTIYF	TGTGCCACAAACCGACAGAGTCGAAACACCATATATTTT
TRBV28	TRBJ2-7	TRBD1	once	CASSPLRQGISYEQYF	TGTGCCAGCAGTCCTCTAAGACAGGGGATTTCCTACGAGCAGTACTTC
TRBV7-9	TRBJ1-1	NA	NA	CASSPRTAFF	TGTGCCAGCAGCCCAAGAACAGCTTTCTTT
TRBV20-1	TRBJ1-4	NA	NA	CSARDFGEKLFF	TGCAGTGCTAGAGATTTCGGGGAAAAACTGTTTTTT
TRBV5-1	TRBJ1-2	TRBD1	once	CASSSYPQDRGPNYGYTF	TGCGCCAGCAGCTCATACCCGCAGGACAGGGGACCTAACTATGGCTACACCTTC
TRBV9	TRBJ1-2	NA	NA	CASSSLERARRGYTF	TGTGCCAGCAGCTCTCTCGAGAGGGCCCGTCGAGGCTACACCTTC
TRBV6-2/TRBV6-3	TRBJ1-5	NA	NA	CASSSIAGEENQPQHF	TGTGCCAGCAGTTCCATAGCAGGGGAAGAAAATCAGCCCCAGCATTTT
TRBV10-3	TRBJ2-1	TRBD2	NA	CAITEIAGDNEQFF	TGTGCCATCACGGAGATAGCGGGGGACAATGAGCAGTTCTTC
TRBV12-3/TRBV12-4	TRBJ1-1	TRBD1	few	CASSMGQAGTEAFF	TGTGCCAGCAGTATGGGACAGGCGGGTACTGAAGCTTTCTTT
TRBV7-2	TRBJ1-5	TRBD1	NA	CASSPLQGVIRQPQHF	TGTGCCAGCAGCCCCCTACAGGGGGTGATCAGGCAGCCCCAGCATTTT
TRBV6-5	TRBJ1-2	NA	few	CASSRTHPYGYTF	TGTGCCAGCAGCCGAACCCACCCGTATGGCTACACCTTC
TRBV29-1	TRBJ1-1	NA	NA	CSVEPGGDVTEAFF	TGCAGCGTGGAGCCGGGGGGCGACGTCACTGAAGCTTTCTTT
TRBV20-1	TRBJ1-2	NA	few	CSAIRDYGYTF	TGCAGTGCTATTCGAGACTATGGCTACACCTTC
TRBV28	TRBJ1-1	NA	NA	CASSRQQWGMNTEAFF	TGTGCCAGCTCAAGGCAACAATGGGGCATGAACACTGAAGCTTTCTTT
TRBV20-1	TRBJ1-5	TRBD1	few	CSALRDSLNQPQHF	TGCAGTGCATTAAGGGACAGTCTCAATCAGCCCCAGCATTTT
TRBV5-1	TRBJ1-1	NA	NA	CASSGGFVNTEAFF	TGCGCCAGCAGCGGGGGGTTCGTGAACACTGAAGCTTTCTTT
TRBV7-2	TRBJ1-1	TRBD1	few	CASSLSDRGSLLSTEAFF	TGTGCCAGCAGCTTGTCGGACAGGGGGAGTCTCTTAAGCACTGAAGCTTTCTTT
TRBV7-2	TRBJ1-5	NA	few	CASSLGGARSNQPQHF	TGTGCCAGCAGCTTAGGGGGGGCACGAAGCAATCAGCCCCAGCATTTT
TRBV15	TRBJ1-5	TRBD1	few	CATSNDRDQPQHF	TGTGCCACCAGCAACGACAGGGACCAGCCCCAGCATTTT
TRBV7-9	TRBJ1-2	NA	few	CASSGRTPYGYTF	TGTGCCAGCAGCGGACGGACCCCTTATGGCTACACCTTC
TRBV7-8	TRBJ1-1	NA	few	CASSSLPINTEAFF	TGTGCCAGCAGCTCACTACCAATAAACACTGAAGCTTTCTTT
TRBV4-3	TRBJ1-4	TRBD1	few	CASSQLPDRGDEKLFF	TGCGCCAGCAGCCAGCTTCCGGACAGGGGGGATGAAAAACTGTTTTTT
TRBV6-2/TRBV6-3	TRBJ1-5	NA	NA	CASSYLAGPLNQPQHF	TGTGCCAGCAGTTACTTGGCAGGGCCACTAAATCAGCCCCAGCATTTT
TRBV3-1	TRBJ1-6	NA	NA	CASSREGVPDSPLHF	TGTGCCAGCAGCCGAGAGGGGGTCCCGGATTCACCCCTCCACTTT
TRBV4-3	TRBJ1-6	TRBD1	few	CASSQVPLPRTGVNSPLHF	TGCGCCAGCAGCCAAGTCCCCCTCCCCCGGACAGGGGTTAATTCACCCCTCCACTTT
TRBV28	TRBJ1-1	NA	NA	CASSSIQGTEAFF	TGTGCCAGCAGTTCCATACAGGGTACTGAAGCTTTCTTT
TRBV20-1	TRBJ1-5	NA	NA	CSAKPTDSNQPQHF	TGCAGTGCTAAACCAACAGATAGCAATCAGCCCCAGCATTTT
TRBV4-1	TRBJ2-7	NA	NA	CASSPGPQPSYEQYF	TGCGCCAGCAGCCCAGGGCCTCAGCCCTCCTACGAGCAGTACTTC
TRBV18	TRBJ1-4	NA	NA	CASSPPSTNEKLFF	TGTGCCAGCTCACCACCCTCAACTAATGAAAAACTGTTTTTT
TRBV28	TRBJ2-1	TRBD1	NA	CASRGLTGGARYNEQFF	TGTGCCAGCAGAGGGCTAACAGGGGGCGCCCGGTACAATGAGCAGTTCTTC
TRBV7-2	TRBJ1-3	TRBD1	NA	CASSLGTGGYNSSF	TGTGCCAGCAGCTTAGGCACAGGGGGCTACAATAGTTCTTTT
TRBV4-2	TRBJ1-6	NA	NA	CASSQTVQVNNSPLHF	TGTGCCAGCAGCCAAACCGTACAGGTGAATAATTCACCCCTCCACTTT
TRBV27	TRBJ1-4	TRBD1	NA	CASTLGQGIGKLFF	TGTGCCAGCACCTTGGGACAGGGAATCGGAAAACTGTTTTTT
TRBV28	TRBJ1-4	NA	few	CASSRLPGDEKLFF	TGTGCCAGCAGCCGCCTACCGGGTGATGAAAAACTGTTTTTT
TRBV27	TRBJ2-5	TRBD1	once	CASSWTGRETQYF	TGTGCCAGCAGTTGGACAGGGAGGGAGACCCAGTACTTC
TRBV7-2	TRBJ1-2	TRBD1	NA	CASSSGTGPYYGYTF	TGTGCCAGCAGCTCCGGGACAGGGCCGTACTATGGCTACACCTTC
TRBV7-9	TRBJ1-2	TRBD1	few	CASSSFQGAIYGYTF	TGTGCCAGCAGCTCTTTCCAGGGGGCGATCTATGGCTACACCTTC
TRBV7-3	TRBJ1-1	NA	NA	CASSLRGVNTEAFF	TGTGCCAGCAGCTTAAGGGGGGTGAACACTGAAGCTTTCTTT
TRBV12-3/TRBV12-4	TRBJ1-2	NA	NA	CASSFWVGRNYGYTF	TGTGCCAGCAGTTTTTGGGTAGGGCGTAACTATGGCTACACCTTC
TRBV7-9	TRBJ1-2	TRBD1	NA	CASSLGGQGSATYGYTF	TGTGCCAGCAGCTTGGGAGGACAGGGTTCAGCAACCTATGGCTACACCTTC
TRBV3-1	TRBJ1-1	NA	NA	CASAVTKGLRNTEAFF	TGTGCCAGCGCCGTGACTAAAGGTTTACGGAACACTGAAGCTTTCTTT
TRBV2	TRBJ1-2	TRBD1	NA	CASSVRTGLVYGYTF	TGTGCCAGCAGTGTTAGGACAGGATTGGTCTATGGCTACACCTTC
TRBV29-1	TRBJ1-1	NA	few	CSVGNRNTEAFF	TGCAGCGTTGGAAACAGGAACACTGAAGCTTTCTTT
TRBV6-1	TRBJ1-5	NA	NA	CASSEQGRGQPQHF	TGTGCCAGCAGTGAACAGGGAAGGGGGCAGCCCCAGCATTTT
TRBV7-3	TRBJ1-1	NA	NA	CASSLTSGSGTEAFF	TGTGCCAGCAGCTTAACATCTGGATCCGGCACTGAAGCTTTCTTT
TRBV18	TRBJ1-1	NA	NA	CASSPSTPYAPGAFF	TGTGCCAGCTCACCCTCGACTCCTTACGCGCCTGGGGCTTTCTTT
TRBV5-1	TRBJ1-1	NA	NA	CASSVTVNTEAFF	TGCGCCAGCAGCGTGACGGTGAACACTGAAGCTTTCTTT
TRBV20-1	TRBJ1-1	NA	NA	CSARGGNTEAFF	TGCAGTGCTAGAGGGGGGAACACTGAAGCTTTCTTT
TRBV6-5	TRBJ2-5	NA	NA	CASRTPREPYQETQYF	TGTGCCAGCAGAACACCCCGGGAGCCTTACCAAGAGACCCAGTACTTC
TRBV7-8	TRBJ2-2	NA	NA	CASSPPTGAGELFF	TGTGCCAGCAGTCCTCCCACGGGAGCCGGGGAGCTGTTTTTT
TRBV4-2	TRBJ1-1	NA	NA	CASSQDLKLSGDTEAFF	TGTGCCAGCAGCCAAGATCTGAAATTGAGCGGGGACACTGAAGCTTTCTTT
TRBV20-1	TRBJ1-6	NA	once	CSARPWEGSKNSPLHF	TGCAGTGCTAGACCCTGGGAGGGTAGTAAGAATTCACCCCTCCACTTT
TRBV12-3/TRBV12-4	TRBJ1-5	TRBD1	NA	CASSPGQGANQPQHF	TGTGCCAGCAGTCCTGGACAGGGGGCCAATCAGCCCCAGCATTTT
TRBV14	TRBJ2-7	TRBD2	NA	CASSPAGGFEQYF	TGTGCCAGCAGCCCCGCGGGAGGATTTGAGCAGTACTTC